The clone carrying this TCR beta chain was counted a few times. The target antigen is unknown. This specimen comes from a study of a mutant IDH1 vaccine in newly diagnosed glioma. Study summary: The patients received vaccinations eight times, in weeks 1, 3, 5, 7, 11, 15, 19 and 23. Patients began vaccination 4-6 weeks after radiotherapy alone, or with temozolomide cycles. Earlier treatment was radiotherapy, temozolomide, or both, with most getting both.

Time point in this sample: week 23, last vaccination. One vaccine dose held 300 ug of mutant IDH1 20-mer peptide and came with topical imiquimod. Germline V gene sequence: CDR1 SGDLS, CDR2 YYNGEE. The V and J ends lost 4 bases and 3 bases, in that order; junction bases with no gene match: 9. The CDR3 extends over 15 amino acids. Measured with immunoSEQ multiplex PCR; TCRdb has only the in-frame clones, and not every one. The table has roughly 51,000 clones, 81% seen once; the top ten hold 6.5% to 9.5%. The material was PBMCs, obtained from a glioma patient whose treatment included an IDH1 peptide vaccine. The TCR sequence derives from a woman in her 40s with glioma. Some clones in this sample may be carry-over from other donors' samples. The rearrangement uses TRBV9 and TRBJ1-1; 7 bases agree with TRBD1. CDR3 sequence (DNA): TGTGCCAGCAGCCTACGACAGGGAACGTACACTGAAGCTTTCTTT. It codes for CASSLRQGTYTEAFF.